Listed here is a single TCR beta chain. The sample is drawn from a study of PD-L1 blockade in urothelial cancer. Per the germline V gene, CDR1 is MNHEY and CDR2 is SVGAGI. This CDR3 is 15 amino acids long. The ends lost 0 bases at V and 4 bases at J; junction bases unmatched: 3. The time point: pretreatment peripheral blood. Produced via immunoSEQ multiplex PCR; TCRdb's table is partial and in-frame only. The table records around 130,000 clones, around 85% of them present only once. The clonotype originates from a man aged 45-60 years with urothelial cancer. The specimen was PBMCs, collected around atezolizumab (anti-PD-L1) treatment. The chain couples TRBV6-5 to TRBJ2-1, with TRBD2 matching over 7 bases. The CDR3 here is CASSYSSGLYNEQFF. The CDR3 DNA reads TGTGCCAGCAGTTACTCGTCGGGACTATACAATGAGCAGTTCTTC.